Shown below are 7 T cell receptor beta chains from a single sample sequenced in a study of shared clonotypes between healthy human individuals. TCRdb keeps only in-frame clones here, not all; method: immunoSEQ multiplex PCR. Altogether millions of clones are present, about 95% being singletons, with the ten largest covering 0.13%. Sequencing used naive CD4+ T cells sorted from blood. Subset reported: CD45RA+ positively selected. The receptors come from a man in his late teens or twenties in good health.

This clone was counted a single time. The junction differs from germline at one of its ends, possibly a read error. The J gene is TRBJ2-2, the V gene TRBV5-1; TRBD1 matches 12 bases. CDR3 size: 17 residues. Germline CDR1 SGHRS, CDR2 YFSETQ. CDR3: CASSLEGTGGNTGELFF. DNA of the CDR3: TGCGCCAGCAGTTTGGAAGGGACAGGGGGCAACACCGGGGAGCTGTTTTTT.

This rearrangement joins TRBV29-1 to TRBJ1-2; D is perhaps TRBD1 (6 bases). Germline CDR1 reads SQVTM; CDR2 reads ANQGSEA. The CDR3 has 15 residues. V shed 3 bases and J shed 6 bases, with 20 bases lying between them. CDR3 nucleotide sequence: TGCAGCGTTGACCCCGGGACAACCTCCCGCCATGGCTACACCTTC. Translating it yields CSVDPGTTSRHGYTF.

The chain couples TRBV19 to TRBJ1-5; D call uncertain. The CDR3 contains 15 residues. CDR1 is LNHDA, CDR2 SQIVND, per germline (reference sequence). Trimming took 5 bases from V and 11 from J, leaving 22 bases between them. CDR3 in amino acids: CASSPLEAGRRTQHF. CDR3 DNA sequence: TGTGCCAGTAGTCCACTTGAGGCAGGACGGAGGACCCAGCATTTT.

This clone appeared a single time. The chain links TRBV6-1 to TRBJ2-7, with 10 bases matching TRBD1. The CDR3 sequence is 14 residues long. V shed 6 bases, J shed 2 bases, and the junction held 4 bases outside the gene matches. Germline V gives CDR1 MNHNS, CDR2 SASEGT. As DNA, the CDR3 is TGTGCCAGCAGGCAGGACAGGGGGACCTACGAGCAGTACTTC. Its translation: CASRQDRGTYEQYF.

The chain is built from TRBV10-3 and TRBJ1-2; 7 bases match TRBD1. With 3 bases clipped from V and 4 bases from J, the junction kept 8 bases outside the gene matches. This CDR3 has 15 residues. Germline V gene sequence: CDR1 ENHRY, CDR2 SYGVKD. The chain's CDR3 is CAISDSPGQIYGYTF. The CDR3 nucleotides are TGTGCCATCAGTGATTCTCCGGGACAGATCTATGGCTACACCTTC.

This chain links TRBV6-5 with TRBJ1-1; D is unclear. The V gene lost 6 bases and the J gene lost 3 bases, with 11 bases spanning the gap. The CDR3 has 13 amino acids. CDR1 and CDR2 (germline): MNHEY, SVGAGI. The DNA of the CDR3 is TGTGCCAGCAGATTCTCCGGGGACACTGAAGCTTTCTTT. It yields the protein CASRFSGDTEAFF.

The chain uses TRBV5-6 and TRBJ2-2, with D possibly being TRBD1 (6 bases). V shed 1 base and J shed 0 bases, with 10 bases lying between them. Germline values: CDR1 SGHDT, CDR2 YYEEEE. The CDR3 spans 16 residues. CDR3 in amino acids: CASSLFGTTNTGELFF. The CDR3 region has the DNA TGTGCCAGCAGCTTGTTTGGGACAACGAACACCGGGGAGCTGTTTTTT.